A single sample gave rise to the 19 T cell receptor beta chains below, sequenced in a study of blood T cell repertoires in COVID-19. Profiled with immunoSEQ multiplex PCR; TCRdb holds only in-frame clones, not every one. The data contain roughly 25,000 clones, 65% to 85% of them singletons. Material for sequencing was peripheral blood. Receptors were obtained from a man in his fifties or sixties with COVID-19, enrolled during active disease.

This clone qualifies as medium-sized (0.01 to 0.1%). The J gene is TRBJ1-2, the V gene TRBV6-5, with D possibly matching TRBD1 (6 bases). The V end lost 5 bases, the J end lost 4 bases, and 14 bases lay between the germline ends. This CDR3 spans 14 amino acids. Germline V gives CDR1 MNHEY, CDR2 SVGAGI. The chain's CDR3 is CASSQGTKPYGYTF. CDR3 sequence (DNA): TGTGCCAGCAGTCAGGGGACAAAGCCCTATGGCTACACCTTC.

The chain joins TRBV7-3 to TRBJ2-2; 7 bases map to TRBD2. Trimming took 5 bases from V and 4 from J; bases not matched to a gene: 1. The CDR3 is 13 amino acids. The germline CDR1 and CDR2 sequences are SGHTA and FQGTGA. The CDR3 region has the DNA TGTGCCAGCAGCCGCGGGAGCACCGGGGAGCTGTTTTTT. Translated, it gives CASSRGSTGELFF.

The chain's CDR3 is CASSSRVNAGYTF. DNA for the CDR3: TGTGCCAGCAGCTCACGGGTAAATGCTGGCTACACCTTC. This sequence joins TRBV7-9 and TRBJ1-2; no firm D call. V was clipped by 4 bases and J by 7 bases, with 13 bases between them. In germline, CDR1 is SEHNR, CDR2 FQNEAQ (reference sequence). The CDR3 covers 13 residues.

This clone appeared a few times. V and J are TRBV19 and TRBJ1-4, with D unclear. There are 14 residues in the CDR3. Germline V gives CDR1 LNHDA, CDR2 SQIVND (reference sequence). Trimming stripped 3 bases from V and 8 bases from J, with 13 bases between. This CDR3 is CASSIRGQREKLFF. For the CDR3, the DNA is TGTGCCAGTAGTATTCGAGGGCAGAGGGAAAAACTGTTTTTT.

For the CDR3, the DNA is TGTGCCAGCTCCTGGGACAGTCCTACCGGGGAGCTGTTTTTT. As protein: CASSWDSPTGELFF. The V call is TRBV18, the J call TRBJ2-2; TRBD1 matches 7 bases. Germline V CDR1 and CDR2: KGHSH, LQKENI. The CDR3 totals 14 residues. V gave up 6 bases and J gave up 5 bases; unmatched junction bases: 6.

The chain links TRBV20-1 to TRBJ1-2; D call uncertain. Looked up from germline, CDR1 is DFQATT and CDR2 is SNEGSKA (reference sequence). Trimming shortened V by 4 bases and J by 4 bases, and 7 bases separated the two germline ends. The CDR3 has 11 amino acids. CDR3 nucleotide sequence: TGCAGTGCTACCGACTTCTATGGCTACACCTTC. This translates into CSATDFYGYTF.

The rearrangement joins TRBV28 to TRBJ1-2, with D possibly matching TRBD1 (6 bases). CDR3 length equals 15 residues. Germline-derived CDR1 and CDR2 are MDHEN and SYDVKM. Trimming stripped 6 bases from V and 2 bases from J, with 16 bases between. The CDR3 reads CASSAHGTGNYGYTF. In DNA form, the CDR3 reads TGTGCCAGCAGCGCGCATGGTACAGGGAACTATGGCTACACCTTC.

This clone occurred a few times. The rearrangement links TRBV18 to TRBJ1-1, with D possibly TRBD1 on 5 matching bases. V gave up 3 bases and J gave up 6 bases, with 11 bases separating them. Germline CDR1 reads KGHSH; CDR2 reads LQKENI. CDR3 length: 13 residues. The CDR3, as DNA: TGTGCCAGCTCACCGGGAGGGGTGGCTGAAGCTTTCTTT. Translated, it gives CASSPGGVAEAFF.

This clone came up a few times. This chain uses TRBV10-2 with TRBJ2-3; tentative D call: TRBD1 (6 bases). The germline CDR1 and CDR2 sequences are WSHSY and SAAADI. The V gene lost 6 bases and the J gene lost 0 bases, with 13 bases spanning the gap. The CDR3 has 15 amino acids. The CDR3 is CASSAGTTSTDTQYF. The CDR3 DNA follows: TGCGCCAGCAGCGCCGGGACAACTAGCACAGATACGCAGTATTTT.

The chain is built from TRBV6-1 and TRBJ1-1; D may be TRBD1 (5 bases). Deletions cut 2 bases from V and 0 bases from J, with 13 bases between. CDR3 size: 16 residues. CDR1 MNHNS and CDR2 SASEGT come from the germline V gene. The CDR3 DNA sequence: TGTGCCAGCAGTGAATATTACGGACACCTGAACACTGAAGCTTTCTTT. This encodes CASSEYYGHLNTEAFF.

This clone was counted once. The rearrangement uses TRBV7-3 and TRBJ2-1; weak D call: TRBD2 (6 bases). Trimming pared 2 bases from V and 8 bases from J, leaving 13 bases between. The germline CDR1 and CDR2 sequences are SGHTA and FQGTGA. CDR3 length: 14 amino acids. The CDR3: CASSLGGVVDEQFF. The CDR3 nucleotides read TGTGCCAGCAGCTTAGGAGGGGTAGTCGATGAGCAGTTCTTC.

This chain joins TRBV28 and TRBJ1-5; D is perhaps TRBD1 (6 bases). The length of the CDR3 is 15 residues. V lost 6 bases to trimming and J lost 4 bases, with 16 bases between them. Germline V CDR1 and CDR2: MDHEN, SYDVKM. This chain's CDR3 is CASSYTGPGNQPQHF. The CDR3 region has the DNA TGTGCCAGCAGCTACACAGGGCCGGGTAATCAGCCCCAGCATTTT.

The chain joins TRBV6-4 to TRBJ2-1; D is perhaps TRBD2 (7 bases). The CDR3 contains 17 residues. Trimming pared 4 bases from V and 6 bases from J, leaving 22 bases between. Germline CDR1 reads MRHNA; CDR2 reads SNTAGT. CDR3: CASSVAGEGSELNEQFF. The CDR3 DNA follows: TGTGCCAGCAGTGTAGCAGGGGAGGGTTCAGAGCTCAATGAGCAGTTCTTC.

The V gene is TRBV11-3, the J gene TRBJ1-1; perhaps TRBD1 as D (6 bases). Germline values: CDR1 SGHNT, CDR2 YENEEA. The CDR3 totals 14 residues. V was shortened by 2 bases and J by 4 bases, with 11 bases between the two germline ends. The CDR3 coding sequence is TGTGCCAGCAGCTTATATCTAGGGGGCACTGAAGCTTTCTTT. Protein sequence: CASSLYLGGTEAFF.

The rearrangement uses TRBV6-5 and TRBJ2-1; 10 bases map to TRBD2. Germline V lookup: CDR1 MNHEY, CDR2 SVGAGI. V lost 7 bases, J lost 7 bases, and 7 bases stayed unmatched. The CDR3 contains 14 residues. CDR3 sequence: CASNRASGRNEQFF. The CDR3 DNA sequence: TGTGCCAGCAATCGAGCTAGCGGGAGAAATGAGCAGTTCTTC.

The chain has TRBV3-1 (or the pseudogene TRBV3-2) and TRBJ1-1, with D unclear. The CDR3 sequence is 14 residues long. Per germline, CDR1 LGHDT and CDR2 YNNKEL (reference sequence). Trimming removed 3 bases at V and 7 bases at J, with 15 bases between. The CDR3 bases are TGTGCCAGCAGCCAGCGAGCGGGTCGGGTTGAAGCTTTCTTT. It is translated as CASSQRAGRVEAFF.

This clone was seen only once. This chain connects TRBV19 to TRBJ1-4; the match to TRBD1 covers 7 bases. CDR1 and CDR2 (germline): LNHDA, SQIVND (reference sequence). V shed 6 bases, J shed 3 bases, and the junction held 4 bases outside the gene matches. The CDR3 is 14 residues long. The CDR3, as DNA: TGTGCCAGTAGCGACGACAGGGCTAATGAAAAACTGTTTTTT. Protein: CASSDDRANEKLFF.

This chain connects TRBV5-4 to TRBJ2-1, with TRBD2 identical over 8 bases. V was pared by 1 base and J by 5 bases, with 8 bases of the junction left unmatched. The CDR3 is 16 residues long. The germline V gene has CDR1 SGHNT and CDR2 YYREEE (reference sequence). CDR3 residues: CASSLMGTSYNNEQFF. CDR3 nucleotide sequence: TGTGCCAGCAGCTTGATGGGGACTAGTTATAACAATGAGCAGTTCTTC. The complete variable domain, with remaining parts taken from reference TRBV5-4 and TRBJ2-1, reads ETGVTQSPTHLIKTRGQQVTLRCSSQSGHNTVSWYQQALGQGPQFIFQYYREEENGRGNFPPRFSGLQFPNYSSELNVNALELDDSALYLCASSLMGTSYNNEQFFGPGTRLTVL.

The rearrangement uses TRBV5-1 and TRBJ2-1, with a weak D call TRBD1 (6 bases). This CDR3 has 12 residues. Trimming removed 3 bases from V and 12 bases from J, with 13 bases in between. Germline V gene sequence: CDR1 SGHRS, CDR2 YFSETQ. CDR3 DNA sequence: TGCGCCAGCAGCTCAGGGGTCCCGCCGCAGTTCTTC. Protein: CASSSGVPPQFF. The full variable domain, in which reference TRBV5-1 and TRBJ2-1 provide the parts outside the CDR3, is KAGVTQTPRYLIKTRGQQVTLSCSPISGHRSVSWYQQTPGQGLQFLFEYFSETQRNKGNFPGRFSGRQFSNSRSEMNVSTLELGDSALYLCASSSGVPPQFFGPGTRLTVL.